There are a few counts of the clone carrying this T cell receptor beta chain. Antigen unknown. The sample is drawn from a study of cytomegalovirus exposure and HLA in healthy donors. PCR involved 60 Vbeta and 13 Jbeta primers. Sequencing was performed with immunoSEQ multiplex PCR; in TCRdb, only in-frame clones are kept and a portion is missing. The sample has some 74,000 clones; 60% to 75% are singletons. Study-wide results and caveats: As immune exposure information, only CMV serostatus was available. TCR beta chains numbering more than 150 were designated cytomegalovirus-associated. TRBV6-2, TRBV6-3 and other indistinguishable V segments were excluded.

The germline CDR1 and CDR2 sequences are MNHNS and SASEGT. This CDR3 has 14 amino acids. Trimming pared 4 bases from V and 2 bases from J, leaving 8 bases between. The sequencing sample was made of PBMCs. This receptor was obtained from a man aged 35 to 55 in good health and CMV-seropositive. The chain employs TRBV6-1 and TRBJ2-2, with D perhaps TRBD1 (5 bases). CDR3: CASSVDRNTGELFF. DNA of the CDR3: TGTGCCAGCAGTGTCGACAGAAACACCGGGGAGCTGTTTTTT.